The subject of this entry is one T cell receptor (beta chain). Its cognate antigen is unknown. Donors were drawn from the roughly 120-subject validation cohort, separate from the approximately 640-subject first cohort. The entry originates in a study of cytomegalovirus exposure and HLA in healthy donors. Background on the study: It was reported in a later analysis that the 100 to 150 validation repertoires used the same platform as the roughly 670 first-cohort repertoires. Study-level findings and limits: The classifier was said to identify cytomegalovirus status with high specificity and sensitivity.

The CDR3 loop spans 16 amino acids. V was clipped by 6 bases and J by 1 base; unmatched bases: 5. Germline assignment: CDR1 SNHLY and CDR2 FYNNEI. Method: immunoSEQ multiplex PCR; TCRdb's copy keeps in-frame clones and lacks some. The sample includes 150,000 or so clones, approximately 87% of them seen just once. The chain has TRBV2 and TRBJ2-2, with TRBD1 matching over 10 bases. This clonotype was sampled from a woman between 25 and 40 years old in good health and CMV-seronegative. Sequencing was performed on PBMCs. CDR3 DNA sequence: TGTGCCAGCAGGGCCGGACAGGGGGGGAACACCGGGGAGCTGTTTTTT. The encoded protein is CASRAGQGGNTGELFF.